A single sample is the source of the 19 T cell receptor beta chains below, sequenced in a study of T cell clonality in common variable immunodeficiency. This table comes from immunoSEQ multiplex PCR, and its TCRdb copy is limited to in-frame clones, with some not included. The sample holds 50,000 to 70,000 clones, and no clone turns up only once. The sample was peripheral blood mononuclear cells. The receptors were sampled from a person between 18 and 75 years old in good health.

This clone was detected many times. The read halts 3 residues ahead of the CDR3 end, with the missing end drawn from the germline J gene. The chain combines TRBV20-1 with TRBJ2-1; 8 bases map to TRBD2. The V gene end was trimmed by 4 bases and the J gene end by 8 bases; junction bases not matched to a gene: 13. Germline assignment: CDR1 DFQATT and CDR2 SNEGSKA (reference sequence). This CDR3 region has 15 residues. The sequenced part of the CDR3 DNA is TGCAGTGCTAAGCCTTTACGGGGGGGAATGGATGAG. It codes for CSAKPLRGGMDE. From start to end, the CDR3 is CSAKPLRGGMDEQFF.

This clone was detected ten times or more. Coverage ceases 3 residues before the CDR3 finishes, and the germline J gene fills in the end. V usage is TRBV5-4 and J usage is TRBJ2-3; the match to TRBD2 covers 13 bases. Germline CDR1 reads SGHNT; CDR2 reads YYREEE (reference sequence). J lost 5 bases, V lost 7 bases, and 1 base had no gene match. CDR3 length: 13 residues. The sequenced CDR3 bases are TGTGCCAGCGGGACTAGCGGGGTAGATACG. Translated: CASGTSGVDT. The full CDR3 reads CASGTSGVDTQYF.

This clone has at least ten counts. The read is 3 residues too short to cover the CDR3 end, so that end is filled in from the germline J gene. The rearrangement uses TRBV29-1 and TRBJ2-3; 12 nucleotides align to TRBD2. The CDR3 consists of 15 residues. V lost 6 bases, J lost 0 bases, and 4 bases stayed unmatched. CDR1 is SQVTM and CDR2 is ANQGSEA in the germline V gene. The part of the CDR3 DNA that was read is TGCAGCGTCCTAGCGGGGGGGACTAGCACAGATACG. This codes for CSVLAGGTSTDT. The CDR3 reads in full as CSVLAGGTSTDTQYF.

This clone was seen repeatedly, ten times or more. Partial CDR3 DNA: TGTGCCATCAGTGAGTCCAACCAGGGGGCCAACGTC. It yields the protein CAISESNQGANV. The CDR3 as a whole reads CAISESNQGANVLTF. The chain recombines TRBV10-3 with TRBJ2-6; D is ambiguous. The read halts 3 residues ahead of the CDR3 end, with the missing end drawn from the germline J gene. This CDR3 spans 15 amino acids. Per germline, CDR1 ENHRY and CDR2 SYGVKD. Trimming took 0 bases from V and 4 from J, leaving 7 bases between them.

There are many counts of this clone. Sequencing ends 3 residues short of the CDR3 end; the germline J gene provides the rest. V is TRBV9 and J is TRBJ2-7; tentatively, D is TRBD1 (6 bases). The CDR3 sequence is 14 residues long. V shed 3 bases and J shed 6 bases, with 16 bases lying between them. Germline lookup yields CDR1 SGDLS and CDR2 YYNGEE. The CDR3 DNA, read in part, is TGTGCCAGCAGCGCCCCAGGGGAAAACGCCGAG. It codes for CASSAPGENAE. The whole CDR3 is CASSAPGENAEQYF.

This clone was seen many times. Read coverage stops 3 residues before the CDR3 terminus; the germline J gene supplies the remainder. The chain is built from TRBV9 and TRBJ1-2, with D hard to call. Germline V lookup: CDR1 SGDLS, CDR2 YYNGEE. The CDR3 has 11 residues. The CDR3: CASSDPGSYTF. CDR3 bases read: TGTGCCAGCAGCGATCCCGGTAGC.

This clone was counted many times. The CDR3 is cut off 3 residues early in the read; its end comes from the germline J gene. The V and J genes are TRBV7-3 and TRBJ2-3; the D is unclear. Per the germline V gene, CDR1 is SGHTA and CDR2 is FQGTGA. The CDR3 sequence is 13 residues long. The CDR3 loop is CASSPTRRETQYF. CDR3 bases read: TGTGCCAGCAGCCCTACCAGGAGAGAGACG.

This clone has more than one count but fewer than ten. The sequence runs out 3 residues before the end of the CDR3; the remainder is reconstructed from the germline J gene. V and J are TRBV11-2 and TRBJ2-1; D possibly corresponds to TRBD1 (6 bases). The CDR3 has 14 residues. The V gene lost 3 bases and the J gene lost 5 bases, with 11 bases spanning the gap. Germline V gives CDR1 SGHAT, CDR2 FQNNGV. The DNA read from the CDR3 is TGTGCCAGCAGCTTTCCGACAGGCGACAATGAG. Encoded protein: CASSFPTGDNE. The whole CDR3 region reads CASSFPTGDNEQFF.

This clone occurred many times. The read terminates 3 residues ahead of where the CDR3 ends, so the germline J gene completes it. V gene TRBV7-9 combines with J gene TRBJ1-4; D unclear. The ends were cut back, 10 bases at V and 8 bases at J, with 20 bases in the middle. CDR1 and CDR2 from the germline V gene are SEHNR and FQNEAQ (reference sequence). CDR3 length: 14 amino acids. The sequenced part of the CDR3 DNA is TGTGCCACCGCACTAGGGATGAGGGAGGAAAAA. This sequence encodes CATALGMREEK. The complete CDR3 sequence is CATALGMREEKLFF.

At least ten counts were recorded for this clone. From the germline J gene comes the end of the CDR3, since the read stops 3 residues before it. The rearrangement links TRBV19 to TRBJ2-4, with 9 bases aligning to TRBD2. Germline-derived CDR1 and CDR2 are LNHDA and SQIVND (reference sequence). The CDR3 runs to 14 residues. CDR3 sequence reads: CASSIGQLAGIQYF. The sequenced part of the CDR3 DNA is TGTGCCAGTAGTATAGGTCAGCTAGCGGGGATT.

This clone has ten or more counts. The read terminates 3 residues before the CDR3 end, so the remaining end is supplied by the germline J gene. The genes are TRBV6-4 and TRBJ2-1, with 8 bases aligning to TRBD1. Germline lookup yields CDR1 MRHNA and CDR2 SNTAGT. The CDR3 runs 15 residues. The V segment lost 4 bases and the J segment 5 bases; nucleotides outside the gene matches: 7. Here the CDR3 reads CASSAGQGGNNEQFF. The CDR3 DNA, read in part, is TGTGCCAGCAGTGCCGGACAGGGTGGGAACAATGAG.

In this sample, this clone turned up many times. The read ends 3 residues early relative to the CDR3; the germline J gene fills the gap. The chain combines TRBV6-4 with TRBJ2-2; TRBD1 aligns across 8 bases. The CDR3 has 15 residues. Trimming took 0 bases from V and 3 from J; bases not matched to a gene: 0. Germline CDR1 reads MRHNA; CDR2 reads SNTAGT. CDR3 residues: CASSDSDRDTGELFF. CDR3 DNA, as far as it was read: TGTGCCAGCAGTGACTCGGACAGGGACACCGGGGAG.

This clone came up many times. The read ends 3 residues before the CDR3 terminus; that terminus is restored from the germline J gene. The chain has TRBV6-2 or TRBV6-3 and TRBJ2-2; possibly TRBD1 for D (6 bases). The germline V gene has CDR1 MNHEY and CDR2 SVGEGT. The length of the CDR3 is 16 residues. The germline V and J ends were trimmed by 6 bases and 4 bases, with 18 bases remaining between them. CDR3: CASSLYRQVGTGELFF. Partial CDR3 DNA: TGTGCCAGCAGCCTCTACCGACAGGTGGGCACCGGGGAG.

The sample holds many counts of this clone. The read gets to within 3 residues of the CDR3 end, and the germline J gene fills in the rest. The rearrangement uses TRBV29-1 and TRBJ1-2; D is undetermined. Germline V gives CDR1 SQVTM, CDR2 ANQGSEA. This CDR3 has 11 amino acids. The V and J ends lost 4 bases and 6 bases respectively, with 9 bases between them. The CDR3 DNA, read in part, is TGCAGCGTTGTGGAGGGCCATGGC. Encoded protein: CSVVEGHG. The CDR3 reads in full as CSVVEGHGYTF.

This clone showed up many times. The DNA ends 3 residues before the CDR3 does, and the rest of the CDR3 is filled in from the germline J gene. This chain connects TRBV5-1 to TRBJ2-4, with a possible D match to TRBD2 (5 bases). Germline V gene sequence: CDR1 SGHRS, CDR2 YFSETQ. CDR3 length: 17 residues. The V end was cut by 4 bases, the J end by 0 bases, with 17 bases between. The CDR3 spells CASSPLAGLSAKNIQYF. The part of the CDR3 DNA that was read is TGCGCCAGCAGCCCCCTGGCGGGCCTTTCAGCCAAAAACATT.

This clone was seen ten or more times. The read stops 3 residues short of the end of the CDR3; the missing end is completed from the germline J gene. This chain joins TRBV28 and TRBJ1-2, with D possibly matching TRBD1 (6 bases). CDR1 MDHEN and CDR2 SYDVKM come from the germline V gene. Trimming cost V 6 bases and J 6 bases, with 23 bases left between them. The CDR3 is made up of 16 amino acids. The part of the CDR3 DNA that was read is TGTGCCAGCAGGATCCCGATCAGGGGACAATTGGATGGC. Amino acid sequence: CASRIPIRGQLDG. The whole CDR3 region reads CASRIPIRGQLDGYTF.

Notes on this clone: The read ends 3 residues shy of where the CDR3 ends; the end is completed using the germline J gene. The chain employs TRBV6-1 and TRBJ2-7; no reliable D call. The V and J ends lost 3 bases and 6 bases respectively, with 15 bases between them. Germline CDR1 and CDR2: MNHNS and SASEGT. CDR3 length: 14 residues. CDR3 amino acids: CASSDLVTVSEQYF. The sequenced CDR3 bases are TGTGCCAGCAGTGATTTGGTAACAGTCTCCGAG.

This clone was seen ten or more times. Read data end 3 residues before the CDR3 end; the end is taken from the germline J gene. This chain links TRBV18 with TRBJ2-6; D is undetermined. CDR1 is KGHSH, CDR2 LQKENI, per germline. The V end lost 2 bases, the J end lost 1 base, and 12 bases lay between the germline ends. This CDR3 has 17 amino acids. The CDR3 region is CASSPTNPNSGANVLTF. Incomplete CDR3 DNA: TGTGCCAGCTCACCAACTAATCCGAATTCTGGGGCCAACGTC.

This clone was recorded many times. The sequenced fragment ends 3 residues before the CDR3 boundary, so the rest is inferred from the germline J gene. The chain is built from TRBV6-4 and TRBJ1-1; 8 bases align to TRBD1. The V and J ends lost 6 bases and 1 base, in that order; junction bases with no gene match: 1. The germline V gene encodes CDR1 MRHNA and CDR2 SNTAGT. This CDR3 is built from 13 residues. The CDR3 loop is CASRGTGNTEAFF. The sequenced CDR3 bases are TGTGCCAGCAGAGGGACAGGGAACACTGAA.